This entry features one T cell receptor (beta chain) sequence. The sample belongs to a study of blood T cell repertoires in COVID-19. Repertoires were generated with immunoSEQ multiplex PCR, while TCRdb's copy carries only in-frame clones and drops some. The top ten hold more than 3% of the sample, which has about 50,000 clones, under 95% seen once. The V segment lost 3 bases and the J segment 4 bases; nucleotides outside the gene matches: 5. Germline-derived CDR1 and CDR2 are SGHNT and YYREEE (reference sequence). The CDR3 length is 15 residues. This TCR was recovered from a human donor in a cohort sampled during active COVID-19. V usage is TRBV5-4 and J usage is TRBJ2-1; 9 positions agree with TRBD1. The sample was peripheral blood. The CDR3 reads CASSSGQGPYNEQFF. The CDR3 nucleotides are TGTGCCAGCAGCTCGGGACAGGGCCCTTACAATGAGCAGTTCTTC.